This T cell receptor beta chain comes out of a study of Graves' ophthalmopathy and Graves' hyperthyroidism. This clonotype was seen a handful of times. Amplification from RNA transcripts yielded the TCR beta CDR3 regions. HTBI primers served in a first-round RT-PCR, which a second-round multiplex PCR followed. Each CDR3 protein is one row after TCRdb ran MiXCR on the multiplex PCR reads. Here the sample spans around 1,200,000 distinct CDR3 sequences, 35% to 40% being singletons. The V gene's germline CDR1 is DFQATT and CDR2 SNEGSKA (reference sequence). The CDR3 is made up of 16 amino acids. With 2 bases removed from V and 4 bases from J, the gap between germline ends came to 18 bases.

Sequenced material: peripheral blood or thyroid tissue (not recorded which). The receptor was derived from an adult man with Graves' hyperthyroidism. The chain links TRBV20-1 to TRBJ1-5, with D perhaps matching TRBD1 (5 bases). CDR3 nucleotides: TGCAGTGCTAGAAGTCCCGGGACGGAAAATAATCAGCCCCAGCATTTT. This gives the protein CSARSPGTENNQPQHF.